The 20 T cell receptor beta chains presented below share a single source sample, sequenced in a study of siplizumab effects on memory and regulatory T cells. The assay was immunoSEQ multiplex PCR, and TCRdb's table has in-frame clones only and misses some. The sample holds over 100,000 clones, approximately 90% seen once. Sequences were obtained from Tregs sorted from blood. These receptors were taken from a human donor in good health.

This clone came up a few times. The V gene is TRBV5-1, the J gene TRBJ2-1; 12 bases map to TRBD1. Germline V gene lookup returns CDR1 SGHRS and CDR2 YFSETQ. The CDR3 runs to 18 residues. Losses at the gene ends were 3 bases for V and 0 bases for J; bases not matched to a gene: 7. Written as DNA, the CDR3 is TGCGCCAGCAGCTCCGGGACAGGGGGCGTCGACTCCTACAATGAGCAGTTCTTC. Encoded protein: CASSSGTGGVDSYNEQFF. The complete variable domain, with remaining parts taken from reference TRBV5-1 and TRBJ2-1, reads KAGVTQTPRYLIKTRGQQVTLSCSPISGHRSVSWYQQTPGQGLQFLFEYFSETQRNKGNFPGRFSGRQFSNSRSEMNVSTLELGDSALYLCASSSGTGGVDSYNEQFFGPGTRLTVL.

The chain uses TRBV19 and TRBJ2-7; TRBD1 matches at 9 bases. Trimming at V came to 4 bases and at J to 2 bases, leaving 6 bases not matched to a gene. The CDR3 loop spans 15 amino acids. Germline V gene sequence: CDR1 LNHDA, CDR2 SQIVND (reference sequence). The CDR3 protein is CASSTTTGGTYEQYF. CDR3 in DNA: TGTGCCAGTAGTACTACGACAGGGGGGACCTACGAGCAGTACTTC.

The CDR3 nucleotides are TGCGCCAGCAGCCTCCTGTCGAACACCGGGGAGCTGTTTTTT. This gives the protein CASSLLSNTGELFF. J is TRBJ2-2 and V is TRBV5-1; D gene ambiguous. V lost 4 bases and J lost 0, with 7 bases in between. The CDR3 has 14 amino acids. Germline V gene sequence: CDR1 SGHRS, CDR2 YFSETQ.

The rearrangement links TRBV20-1 to TRBJ2-3; 7 nucleotides line up with TRBD1. Germline V gene data show CDR1 as DFQATT and CDR2 as SNEGSKA (reference sequence). The CDR3 is 11 residues long. The J segment lost 6 bases and the V segment lost 3 bases, leaving 0 bases of the junction unmatched. The CDR3 bases are TGCAGTGCTAGCAGGGGGGATACGCAGTATTTT. Translated: CSASRGDTQYF.

The gene calls are TRBV10-2 and TRBJ1-4; tentatively, D is TRBD1 (6 bases). Deletions cut 10 bases from V and 8 bases from J, with 11 bases between. This CDR3 has 11 amino acids. Germline CDR1 WSHSY, CDR2 SAAADI. CDR3 residues: CATRGGEKLFF. The CDR3, as DNA: TGCGCCACCAGGGGCGGAGAAAAACTGTTTTTT.

The chain joins TRBV6-1 to TRBJ2-7; 12 bases are a match to TRBD2. The CDR3 has 15 amino acids. With V trimmed by 6 bases and J by 2 bases, 5 bases remained unmatched. Germline CDR1 reads MNHNS; CDR2 reads SASEGT. CDR3 region: CASRVTSGGTYEQYF. The CDR3 DNA reads as TGTGCCAGCAGAGTAACTAGCGGGGGGACCTACGAGCAGTACTTC.

The chain employs TRBV5-1 and TRBJ2-2; 8 bases map to TRBD1. The CDR3 has 16 amino acids. Looked up from germline, CDR1 is SGHRS and CDR2 is YFSETQ. Germline trimming cut 4 bases from V and 3 bases from J; bases unmatched to any gene: 8. CDR3 sequence (DNA): TGCGCCAGCAGCCTCCAGGGGGCTTCGGACACCGGGGAGCTGTTTTTT. Protein sequence: CASSLQGASDTGELFF.

The V and J genes are TRBV19 and TRBJ1-2; D perhaps matches TRBD1 (6 bases). Per the germline V gene, CDR1 is LNHDA and CDR2 is SQIVND (reference sequence). The ends were cut back, 5 bases at V and 2 bases at J, with 12 bases in the middle. This CDR3 region has 14 residues. CDR3 loop: CASSPWGRNYGYTF. For the CDR3, the DNA is TGTGCCAGTAGTCCCTGGGGGCGGAACTATGGCTACACCTTC.

This chain's CDR3 is CASSYGMDRYEQYF. DNA for the CDR3: TGTGCCAGTAGTTATGGGATGGACCGCTACGAGCAGTACTTC. The gene calls are TRBV19 and TRBJ2-7; the D is unclear. V dropped 5 bases and J dropped 3 bases, with 14 bases sitting between them. The CDR3 consists of 14 residues. CDR1 LNHDA and CDR2 SQIVND come from the germline V gene (reference sequence).

This chain joins TRBV19 and TRBJ2-2; 11 bases are shared with TRBD2. Germline V lookup: CDR1 LNHDA, CDR2 SQIVND (reference sequence). The CDR3 is made up of 15 amino acids. The ends lost 6 bases at V and 4 bases at J; junction bases unmatched: 4. The CDR3 sequence: CASSLLAGVTGELFF. The CDR3 bases are TGTGCCAGTAGCCTACTAGCGGGAGTCACCGGGGAGCTGTTTTTT.

This chain joins TRBV13 and TRBJ2-7; D not certain. Germline CDR1 PRHDT, CDR2 FYEKMQ (reference sequence). Between the trimmed V and J ends, which lost 1 base and 4 bases, there was a span of 11 bases. The CDR3 runs 14 residues. CDR3 DNA: TGTGCCAGCAGCTTAGAACCGACCGGGTACGAGCAGTACTTC. The encoded protein is CASSLEPTGYEQYF.

The gene calls are TRBV29-1 and TRBJ1-1; the D is unclear. The V gene lost 3 bases and the J gene lost 5 bases, with 7 bases spanning the gap. Per the germline V gene, CDR1 is SQVTM and CDR2 is ANQGSEA. The CDR3 runs to 11 residues. This CDR3 reads CSVDPGTEAFF. CDR3 sequence (DNA): TGCAGCGTTGATCCCGGGACTGAAGCTTTCTTT.

The chain has TRBV7-9 and TRBJ2-5; D is possibly TRBD2 (5 bases). Germline lookup yields CDR1 SEHNR and CDR2 FQNEAQ (reference sequence). V shed 5 bases and J shed 5 bases, with 15 bases lying between them. This CDR3 spans 14 amino acids. DNA for the CDR3: TGTGCCAGCAGCGGTCGGACCCAGCGGGAGACCCAGTACTTC. Its protein product is CASSGRTQRETQYF.

The chain employs TRBV2 and TRBJ2-7; TRBD2 might be the D (5 bases). The CDR3 runs to 13 residues. Trimming shortened V by 6 bases and J by 3 bases, and 12 bases separated the two germline ends. Germline-derived CDR1 and CDR2 are SNHLY and FYNNEI. The CDR3 loop reads CASRRQGGYEQYF. Here the CDR3 DNA reads TGTGCCAGCAGGAGACAAGGAGGCTACGAGCAGTACTTC.

CDR3 protein: CASSLKGTVVGLSHYGYTF. CDR3 nucleotides: TGTGCCAGCAGCTTGAAGGGGACAGTGGTGGGATTATCTCACTATGGCTACACCTTC. The V call is TRBV5-5, the J call TRBJ1-2; 7 nucleotides match TRBD1. The V gene's germline CDR1 is SGHKS and CDR2 YYEKEE (reference sequence). V shed 1 base and J 3 bases; nucleotides not matched to a gene: 18. This CDR3 is built from 19 residues.

This chain uses TRBV9 with TRBJ2-7, with 7 bases lining up with TRBD2. CDR1 and CDR2 (germline): SGDLS, YYNGEE. This CDR3 is 17 amino acids long. V was pared by 4 bases and J by 5 bases, with 18 bases of the junction left unmatched. The DNA for the CDR3 is TGTGCCAGCAGCCCCTCTGTGGGGGGGGATTTTCGCCACGAGCAGTACTTC. As protein: CASSPSVGGDFRHEQYF.

The table lists this clone with a count of one. The rearrangement joins TRBV5-1 to TRBJ2-5; D possibly uses TRBD1 or TRBD2 (6 bases each). This CDR3 is 15 amino acids long. Germline lookup yields CDR1 SGHRS and CDR2 YFSETQ. V was pared by 0 bases and J by 2 bases, with 11 bases between. In DNA form, the CDR3 reads TGCGCCAGCAGCTTGGTAGGGGGGACTCAAGAGACCCAGTACTTC. It yields the protein CASSLVGGTQETQYF.

This clone turned up a few times. This sequence joins TRBV29-1 and TRBJ1-1, with D hard to call. V dropped 7 bases and J dropped 2 bases, with 14 bases sitting between them. The CDR3 is 13 amino acids. Germline CDR1 is SQVTM and CDR2 is ANQGSEA. The CDR3 protein is CSARALINTEAFF. DNA of the CDR3: TGCAGCGCTAGAGCACTGATCAACACTGAAGCTTTCTTT.

The J gene is TRBJ2-7, the V gene TRBV6-1; 8 positions agree with TRBD1. Germline V gene sequence: CDR1 MNHNS, CDR2 SASEGT. The length of the CDR3 is 16 residues. V gave up 4 bases and J gave up 2 bases; unmatched junction bases: 10. DNA of the CDR3: TGTGCCAGCAGTGGGGTCCGGGACAGGTCTACCTACGAGCAGTACTTC. Translation gives CASSGVRDRSTYEQYF.

As to this clone: Within the sample, other DNA sequences also encode this same CDR3. V usage is TRBV11-3 and J usage is TRBJ2-2; D unresolved. The CDR3 covers 12 residues. Germline assignment: CDR1 SGHNT and CDR2 YENEEA. With 5 bases removed from V and 2 bases from J, the gap between germline ends came to 3 bases. The CDR3 here is CASSLNTGELFF. In nucleotides, the CDR3 is TGTGCCAGCAGCCTAAACACCGGGGAGCTGTTTTTT.